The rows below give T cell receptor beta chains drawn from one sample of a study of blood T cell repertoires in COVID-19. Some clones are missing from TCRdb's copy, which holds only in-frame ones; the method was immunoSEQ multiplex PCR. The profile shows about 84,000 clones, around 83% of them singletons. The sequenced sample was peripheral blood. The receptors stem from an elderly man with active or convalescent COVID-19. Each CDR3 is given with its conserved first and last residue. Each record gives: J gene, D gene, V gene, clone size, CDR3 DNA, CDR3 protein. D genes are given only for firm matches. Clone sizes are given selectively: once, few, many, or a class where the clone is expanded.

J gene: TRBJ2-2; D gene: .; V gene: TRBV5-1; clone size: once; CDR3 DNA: TGCGCCAGCAGCTTGATCAGGGCGAACACCGGGGAGCTGTTTTTT; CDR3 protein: CASSLIRANTGELFF
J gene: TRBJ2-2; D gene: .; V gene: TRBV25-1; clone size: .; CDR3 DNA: TGTGCCAGCAGTGTGGGAGCTGGCACCGGGGAGCTGTTTTTT; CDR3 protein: CASSVGAGTGELFF
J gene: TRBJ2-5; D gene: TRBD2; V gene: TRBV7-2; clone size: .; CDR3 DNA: TGTGCCGGGGCCCCGGGACTAGCGGGTGCGGGGGAGGAGACCCAGTACTTC; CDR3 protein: CAGAPGLAGAGEETQYF
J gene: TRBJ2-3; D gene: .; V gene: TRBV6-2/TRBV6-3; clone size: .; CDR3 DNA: TGTGCCAGCAGTCCGACCGGGACCCCCCGGGAGACGCAGTATTTT; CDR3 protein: CASSPTGTPRETQYF
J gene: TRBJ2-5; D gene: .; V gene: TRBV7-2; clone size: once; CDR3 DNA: TGTGCCAGCAGCCCCCGCTCGGGTCAGAGGCAAGAGACCCAGTACTTC; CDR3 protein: CASSPRSGQRQETQYF
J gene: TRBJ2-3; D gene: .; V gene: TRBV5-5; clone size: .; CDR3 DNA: TGTGCCAGCAGCTTGGGAGGGCAGGCAGATACGCAGTATTTT; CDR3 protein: CASSLGGQADTQYF
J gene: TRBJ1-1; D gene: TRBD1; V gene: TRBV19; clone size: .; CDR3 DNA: TGTGCCAGTAGTATAGGGACAGGCGAAAACACTGAAGCTTTCTTT; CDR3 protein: CASSIGTGENTEAFF
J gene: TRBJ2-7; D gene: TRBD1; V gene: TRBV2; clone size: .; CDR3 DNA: TGTGCCAGCAGTGAACGAGTCCGACAGGGGGTATACGAGCAGTACTTC; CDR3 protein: CASSERVRQGVYEQYF
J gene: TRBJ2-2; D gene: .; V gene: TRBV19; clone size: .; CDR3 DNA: TGTGCCAGCAGGGTGACGGGCGGGGAGCTGTTTTTT; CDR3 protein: CASRVTGGELFF
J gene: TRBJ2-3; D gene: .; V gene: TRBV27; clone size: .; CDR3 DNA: TGTGCCAGCAGTTTAGGTCGCGGGATCCGCACAGATACGCAGTATTTT; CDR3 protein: CASSLGRGIRTDTQYF
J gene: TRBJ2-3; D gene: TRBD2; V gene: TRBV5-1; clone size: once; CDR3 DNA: TGCGCCAGCAGCATAGGACTAGCGGGCTTGTCCGATACGCAGTATTTT; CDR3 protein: CASSIGLAGLSDTQYF